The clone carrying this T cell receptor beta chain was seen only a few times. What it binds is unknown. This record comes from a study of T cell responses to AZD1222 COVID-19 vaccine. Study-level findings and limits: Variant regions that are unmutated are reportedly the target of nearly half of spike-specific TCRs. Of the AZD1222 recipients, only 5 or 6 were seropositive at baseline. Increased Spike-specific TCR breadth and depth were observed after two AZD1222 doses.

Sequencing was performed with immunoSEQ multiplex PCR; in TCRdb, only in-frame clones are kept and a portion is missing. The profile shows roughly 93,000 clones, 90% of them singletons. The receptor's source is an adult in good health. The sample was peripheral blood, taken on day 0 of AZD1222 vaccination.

CDR3 coding DNA: TGTGCCAGTAGCAAGTATAGCCCAGGGACAGGGAATGAAAAACTGTTTTTT. Protein product: CASSKYSPGTGNEKLFF. The chain employs TRBV19 and TRBJ1-4, with 9 bases matching TRBD1. The ends lost 6 bases at V and 5 bases at J; junction bases unmatched: 13. Germline loops: CDR1 LNHDA, CDR2 SQIVND (reference sequence). The CDR3 is 17 amino acids.